The entry below describes one T cell receptor beta chain. Its specificity is unknown. This specimen belongs to a study of cytotoxic CD8 clonotypes in ibrutinib-treated CLL. Study-wide context: Response specimens were obtained following a median treatment duration of approximately 12 months, with a range of 6 to 36.

The TCR beta libraries used approximately 2 micrograms of genomic DNA that came from cryopreserved PBMCs. Findings and limits, study-wide: Relative to age-matched healthy donors, clonality at baseline was higher, and it tracked circulating CD8+ T-cell counts.

Trimming took off 8 bases at V and 6 bases at J, with 23 bases between the two ends. This CDR3 has 16 amino acids. The germline V gene encodes CDR1 MNHEY and CDR2 SMNVEV (reference sequence). Generated by immunoSEQ multiplex PCR, the TCRdb table keeps only in-frame clones and is missing some. The sample consists of about 76,000 clones, about 82% of them appearing once. Material: PBMCs, obtained before ibrutinib treatment. This chain joins TRBV27 and TRBJ2-1; possible D gene TRBD1, 6 bases. The TCR comes from a human donor with chronic lymphocytic leukemia. In DNA form, the CDR3 reads TGTGCCAGCGCAGGCTTAACAGGGTTCGGGATCAATGAGCAGTTCTTC. Translation: CASAGLTGFGINEQFF.